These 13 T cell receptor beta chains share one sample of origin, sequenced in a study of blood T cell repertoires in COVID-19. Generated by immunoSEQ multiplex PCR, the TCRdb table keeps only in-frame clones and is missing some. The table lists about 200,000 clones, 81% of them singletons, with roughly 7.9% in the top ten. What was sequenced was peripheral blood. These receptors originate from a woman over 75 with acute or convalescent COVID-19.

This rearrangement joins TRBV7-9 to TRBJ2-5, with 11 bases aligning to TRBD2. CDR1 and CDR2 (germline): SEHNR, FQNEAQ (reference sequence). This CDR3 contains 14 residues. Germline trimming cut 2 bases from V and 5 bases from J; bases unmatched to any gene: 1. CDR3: CASSLRLAGETQYF. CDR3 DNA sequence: TGTGCCAGCAGCTTACGACTAGCGGGGGAGACCCAGTACTTC.

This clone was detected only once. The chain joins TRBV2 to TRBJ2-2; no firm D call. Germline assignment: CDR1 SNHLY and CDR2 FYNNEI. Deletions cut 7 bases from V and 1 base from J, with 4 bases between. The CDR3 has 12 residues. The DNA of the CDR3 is TGTGCCAGCAACAGGAACACCGGGGAGCTGTTTTTT. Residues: CASNRNTGELFF.

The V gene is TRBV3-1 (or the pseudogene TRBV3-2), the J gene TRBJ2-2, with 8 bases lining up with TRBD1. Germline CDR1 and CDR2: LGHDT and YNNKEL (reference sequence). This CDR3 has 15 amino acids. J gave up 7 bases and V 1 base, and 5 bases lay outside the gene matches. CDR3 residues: CASSQVDRGVGELFF. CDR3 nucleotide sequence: TGTGCCAGCAGCCAAGTCGACAGGGGCGTCGGGGAGCTGTTTTTT.

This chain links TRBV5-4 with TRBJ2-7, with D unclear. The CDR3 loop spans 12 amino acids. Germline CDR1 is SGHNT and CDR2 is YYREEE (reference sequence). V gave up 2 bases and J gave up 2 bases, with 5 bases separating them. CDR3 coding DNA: TGTGCCAGCAGCTTTGGAGCCTACGAGCAGTACTTC. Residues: CASSFGAYEQYF.

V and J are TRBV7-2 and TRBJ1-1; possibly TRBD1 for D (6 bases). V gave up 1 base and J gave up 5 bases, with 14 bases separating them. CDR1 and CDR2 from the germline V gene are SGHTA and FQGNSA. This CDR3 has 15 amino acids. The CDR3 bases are TGTGCCAGCAGCTTAGTGTCGGTCGGGACAACTGAAGCTTTCTTT. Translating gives CASSLVSVGTTEAFF.

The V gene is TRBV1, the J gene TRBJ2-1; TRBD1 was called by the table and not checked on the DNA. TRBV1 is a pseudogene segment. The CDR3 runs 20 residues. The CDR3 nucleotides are TGCACCAGCAGCCAAGATCGGGTCGTTAAGAGTGTGGGGGCCAGGTATGAGCAGTTCTTC. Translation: CTSSQDRVVKSVGARYEQFF.

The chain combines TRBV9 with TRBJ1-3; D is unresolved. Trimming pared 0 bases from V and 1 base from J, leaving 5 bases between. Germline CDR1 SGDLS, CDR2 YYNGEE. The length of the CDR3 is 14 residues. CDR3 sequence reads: CASSVGASGNTIYF. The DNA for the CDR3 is TGTGCCAGCAGCGTAGGTGCGTCTGGAAACACCATATATTTT.

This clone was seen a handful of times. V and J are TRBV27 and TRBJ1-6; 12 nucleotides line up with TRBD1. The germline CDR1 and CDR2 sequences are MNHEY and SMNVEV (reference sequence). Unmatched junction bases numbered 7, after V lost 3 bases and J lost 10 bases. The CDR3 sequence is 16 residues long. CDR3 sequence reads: CASSLSSGTGGSPLHF. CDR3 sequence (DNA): TGTGCCAGCAGTTTGTCCTCCGGGACAGGGGGCTCACCCCTCCACTTT.

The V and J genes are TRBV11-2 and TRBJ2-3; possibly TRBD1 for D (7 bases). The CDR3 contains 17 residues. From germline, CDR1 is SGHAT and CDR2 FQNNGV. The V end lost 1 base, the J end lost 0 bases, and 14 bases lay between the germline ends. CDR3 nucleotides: TGTGCCAGCAGCTTAGGTACCAGGGGGGCTAGCACAGATACGCAGTATTTT. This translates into CASSLGTRGASTDTQYF.

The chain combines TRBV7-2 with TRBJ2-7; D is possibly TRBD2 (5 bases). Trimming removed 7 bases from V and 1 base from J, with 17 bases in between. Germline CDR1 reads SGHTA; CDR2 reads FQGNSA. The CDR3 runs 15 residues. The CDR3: CASTLDGGNSYEQYF. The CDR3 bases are TGTGCCAGCACCTTGGACGGAGGAAATTCCTACGAGCAGTACTTC.

This CDR3 reads CASSEGPEYNEQFF. As DNA, the CDR3 is TGTGCCAGCAGTGAAGGGCCGGAGTACAATGAGCAGTTCTTC. J is TRBJ2-1 and V is TRBV6-1, with no clear D. CDR1 is MNHNS and CDR2 is SASEGT in the germline V gene. Trimming left V 1 base short and J 4 bases short, with 8 bases between. The CDR3 is 14 amino acids.

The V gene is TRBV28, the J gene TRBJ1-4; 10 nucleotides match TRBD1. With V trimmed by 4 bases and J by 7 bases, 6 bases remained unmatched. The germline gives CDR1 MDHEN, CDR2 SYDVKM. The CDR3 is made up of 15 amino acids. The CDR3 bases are TGTGCCAGCAGTTGGGGACAGGGGATTACTGAAAAACTGTTTTTT. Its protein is CASSWGQGITEKLFF. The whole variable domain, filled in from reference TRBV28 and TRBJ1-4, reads DVKVTQSSRYLVKRTGEKVFLECVQDMDHENMFWYRQDPGLGLRLIYFSYDVKMKEKGDIPEGYSVSREKKERFSLILESASTNQTSMYLCASSWGQGITEKLFFGSGTQLSVL.

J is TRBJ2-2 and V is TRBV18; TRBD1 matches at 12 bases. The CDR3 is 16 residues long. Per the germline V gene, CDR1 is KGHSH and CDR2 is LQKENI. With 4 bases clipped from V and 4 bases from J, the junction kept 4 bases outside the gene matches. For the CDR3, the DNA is TGTGCCAGCTCACAAGGGACAGGGGGCGTCACCGGGGAGCTGTTTTTT. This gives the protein CASSQGTGGVTGELFF.